This is a list of T cell receptor beta chains from one sample in a study of blood T cell repertoires in COVID-19. TCRdb's copy holds only in-frame clones and misses some; the assay was immunoSEQ multiplex PCR. Of a few hundred thousand clones in the sample, roughly 85% were seen once. Input material: peripheral blood. The receptors here all came from a man aged 50 to 59 with active or convalescent COVID-19. The CDR3 runs from the conserved cysteine through the conserved F or W. The D gene is left open where the match is weak. Only some rows state a clone size, as once, few, many or a class for expanded clones.

j_gene: TRBJ2-2; v_gene: TRBV24-1; abundance: few; d_gene: TRBD2; CDR3aa: CATHSSSGDTGELFF; CDR3nt: TGTGCCACCCACTCCTCTAGCGGCGACACCGGGGAGCTGTTTTTT
j_gene: TRBJ2-7; v_gene: TRBV2; abundance: -; d_gene: TRBD2; CDR3aa: CASRTSLGEQYF; CDR3nt: TGTGCCAGCAGGACTAGCCTCGGCGAGCAGTACTTC
j_gene: TRBJ2-7; v_gene: TRBV2; abundance: -; d_gene: -; CDR3aa: CASRRSSYEQYF; CDR3nt: TGTGCCAGCCGGAGGAGCTCCTACGAGCAGTACTTC
j_gene: TRBJ2-7; v_gene: TRBV28; abundance: -; d_gene: TRBD2; CDR3aa: CASGSGDLTYEQYF; CDR3nt: TGTGCCAGCGGTAGCGGGGATTTAACCTACGAGCAGTACTTC
j_gene: TRBJ2-7; v_gene: TRBV6-5; abundance: once; d_gene: TRBD1; CDR3aa: CASSYSSGENRGEQYF; CDR3nt: TGTGCCAGCAGTTACTCGAGTGGGGAAAACAGGGGCGAGCAGTACTTC
j_gene: TRBJ2-1; v_gene: TRBV9; abundance: -; d_gene: TRBD2; CDR3aa: CASSSRLAGGPRGQFF; CDR3nt: TGTGCCAGCAGCTCCCGACTAGCGGGAGGGCCCCGGGGGCAGTTCTTC
j_gene: TRBJ1-6; v_gene: TRBV30; abundance: -; d_gene: -; CDR3aa: CAWSAPDRSYSPLHF; CDR3nt: TGTGCCTGGAGTGCCCCCGACAGGTCCTATTCACCCCTCCACTTT
j_gene: TRBJ2-4; v_gene: TRBV11-2; abundance: -; d_gene: TRBD2; CDR3aa: CASSLRRLAGGVENIQYF; CDR3nt: TGTGCCAGCAGCTTACGCAGACTAGCGGGAGGGGTGGAAAACATTCAGTACTTC
j_gene: TRBJ2-7; v_gene: TRBV6-2/TRBV6-3; abundance: -; d_gene: TRBD1; CDR3aa: CASSYSRQGAVEQYF; CDR3nt: TGTGCCAGCAGTTACTCCCGACAGGGGGCGGTTGAGCAGTACTTC
j_gene: TRBJ2-1; v_gene: TRBV3-1/TRBV3-2; abundance: few; d_gene: TRBD2; CDR3aa: CASSQTSGRGGEQFF; CDR3nt: TGTGCCAGCAGCCAGACTAGCGGGAGAGGGGGTGAGCAGTTCTTC
j_gene: TRBJ1-1; v_gene: TRBV5-5; abundance: -; d_gene: -; CDR3aa: CASEMLPGNTEAFF; CDR3nt: TGTGCCAGCGAAATGCTCCCGGGGAACACTGAAGCTTTCTTT
j_gene: TRBJ2-1; v_gene: TRBV19; abundance: -; d_gene: TRBD1; CDR3aa: CASSEQGADEQFF; CDR3nt: TGTGCCAGTAGCGAACAGGGGGCGGATGAGCAGTTCTTC
j_gene: TRBJ1-5; v_gene: TRBV9; abundance: -; d_gene: -; CDR3aa: CASSVGPLGQPQHF; CDR3nt: TGTGCCAGCAGCGTGGGCCCACTGGGCCAGCCCCAGCATTTT
j_gene: TRBJ1-2; v_gene: TRBV6-6; abundance: -; d_gene: -; CDR3aa: CASSYDAPTGTYGYTF; CDR3nt: TGTGCCAGCAGTTACGATGCCCCCACAGGCACCTATGGCTACACCTTC
j_gene: TRBJ2-1; v_gene: TRBV10-3; abundance: -; d_gene: -; CDR3aa: CAISELSGEFSEQFF; CDR3nt: TGTGCCATCAGTGAGCTATCCGGGGAGTTCAGTGAGCAGTTCTTC